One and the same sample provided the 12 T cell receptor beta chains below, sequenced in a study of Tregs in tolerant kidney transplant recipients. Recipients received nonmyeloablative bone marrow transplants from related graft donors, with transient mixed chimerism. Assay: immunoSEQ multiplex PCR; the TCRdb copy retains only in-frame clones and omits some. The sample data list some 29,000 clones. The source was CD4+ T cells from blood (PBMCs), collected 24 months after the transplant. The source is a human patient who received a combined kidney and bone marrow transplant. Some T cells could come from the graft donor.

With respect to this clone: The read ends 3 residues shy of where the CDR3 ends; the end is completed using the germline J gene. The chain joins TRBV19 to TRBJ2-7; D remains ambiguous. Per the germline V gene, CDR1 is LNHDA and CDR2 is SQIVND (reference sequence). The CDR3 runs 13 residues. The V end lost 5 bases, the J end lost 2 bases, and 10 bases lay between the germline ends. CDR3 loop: CASSWAGPYEQYF. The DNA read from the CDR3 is TGTGCCAGTAGTTGGGCAGGCCCCTACGAG. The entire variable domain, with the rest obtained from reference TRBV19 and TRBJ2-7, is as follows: DGGITQSPKYLFRKEGQNVTLSCEQNLNHDAMYWYRQDPGQGLRLIYYSQIVNDFQKGDIAEGYSVSREKKESFPLTVTSAQKNPTAFYLCASSWAGPYEQYFGPGTRLTVT.

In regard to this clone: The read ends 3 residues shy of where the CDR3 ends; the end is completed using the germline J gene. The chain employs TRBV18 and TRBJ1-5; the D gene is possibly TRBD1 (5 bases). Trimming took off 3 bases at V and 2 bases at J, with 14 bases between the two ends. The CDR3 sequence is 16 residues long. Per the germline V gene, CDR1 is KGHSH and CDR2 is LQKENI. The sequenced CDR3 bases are TGTGCCAGCTCACCTTGGGGTAGGGGAGGCAATCAGCCC. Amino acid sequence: CASSPWGRGGNQP. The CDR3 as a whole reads CASSPWGRGGNQPQHF.

Here the CDR3 reads CASSLWTGGLNNEQFF. CDR3 DNA (partial): TGCGCCAGCAGCTTGTGGACAGGGGGACTAAACAATGAG. The V gene is TRBV5-1, the J gene TRBJ2-1, with 10 bases matching TRBD1. Sequencing ends 3 residues short of the CDR3 end; the germline J gene provides the rest. CDR1 and CDR2 from the germline V gene are SGHRS and YFSETQ. V shed 1 base and J 5 bases; nucleotides not matched to a gene: 6. The CDR3 consists of 16 residues.

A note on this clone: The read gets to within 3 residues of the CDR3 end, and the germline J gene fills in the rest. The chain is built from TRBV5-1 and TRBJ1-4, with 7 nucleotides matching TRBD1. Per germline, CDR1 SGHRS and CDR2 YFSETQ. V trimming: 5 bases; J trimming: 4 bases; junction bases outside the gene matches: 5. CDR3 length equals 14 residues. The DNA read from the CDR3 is TGCGCCAGCAGTAAGGGACAGAGTAATGAAAAA. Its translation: CASSKGQSNEK. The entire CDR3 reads CASSKGQSNEKLFF.

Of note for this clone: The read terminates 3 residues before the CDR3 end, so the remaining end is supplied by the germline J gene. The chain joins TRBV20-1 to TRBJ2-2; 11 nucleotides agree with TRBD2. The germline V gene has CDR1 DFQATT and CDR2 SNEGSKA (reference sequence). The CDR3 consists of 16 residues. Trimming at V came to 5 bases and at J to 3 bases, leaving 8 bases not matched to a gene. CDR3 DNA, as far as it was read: TGCAGTGCTGTTGATAGCGGGAGGGCCGACACCGGGGAG. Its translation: CSAVDSGRADTGE. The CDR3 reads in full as CSAVDSGRADTGELFF.

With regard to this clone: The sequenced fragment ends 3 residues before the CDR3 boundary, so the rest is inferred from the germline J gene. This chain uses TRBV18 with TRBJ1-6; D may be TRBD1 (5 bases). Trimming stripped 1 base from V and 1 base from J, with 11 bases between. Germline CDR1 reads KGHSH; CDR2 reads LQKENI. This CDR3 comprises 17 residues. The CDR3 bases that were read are TGTGCCAGCTCACCACTGGCAGGGAGGTCCTATAATTCACCC. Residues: CASSPLAGRSYNSP. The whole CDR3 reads CASSPLAGRSYNSPLHF.

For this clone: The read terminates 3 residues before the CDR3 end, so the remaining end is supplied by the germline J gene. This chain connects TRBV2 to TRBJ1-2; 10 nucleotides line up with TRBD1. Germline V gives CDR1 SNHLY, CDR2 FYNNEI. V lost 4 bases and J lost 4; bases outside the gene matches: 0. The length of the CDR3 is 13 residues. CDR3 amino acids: CASSGDRGYGYTF. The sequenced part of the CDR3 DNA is TGTGCCAGCAGTGGGGACAGGGGCTATGGC.

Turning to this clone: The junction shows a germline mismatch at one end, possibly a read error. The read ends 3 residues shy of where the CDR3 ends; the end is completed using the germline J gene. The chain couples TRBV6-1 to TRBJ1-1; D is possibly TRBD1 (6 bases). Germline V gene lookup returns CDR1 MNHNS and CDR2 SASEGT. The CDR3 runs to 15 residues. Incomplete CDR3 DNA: TGTGCCAGCAGCGAAGGACAGATCGAGAACACTGAA. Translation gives CASSEGQIENTE. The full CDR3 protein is CASSEGQIENTEAFF.

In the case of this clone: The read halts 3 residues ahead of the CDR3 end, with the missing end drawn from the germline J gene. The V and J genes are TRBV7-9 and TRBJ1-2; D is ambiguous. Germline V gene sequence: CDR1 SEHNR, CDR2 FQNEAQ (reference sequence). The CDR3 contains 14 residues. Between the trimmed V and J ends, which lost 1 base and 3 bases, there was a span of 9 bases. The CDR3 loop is CASSLVGSHYGYTF. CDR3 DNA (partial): TGTGCCAGCAGCTTAGTGGGCAGCCACTATGGC.

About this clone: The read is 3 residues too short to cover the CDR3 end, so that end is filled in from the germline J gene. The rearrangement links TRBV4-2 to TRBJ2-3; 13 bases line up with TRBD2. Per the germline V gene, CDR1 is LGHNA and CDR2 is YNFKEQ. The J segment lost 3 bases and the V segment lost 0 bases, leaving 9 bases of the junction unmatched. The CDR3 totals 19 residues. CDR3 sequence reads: CASSQDPRGTSGTTDTQYF. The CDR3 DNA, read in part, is TGTGCCAGCAGCCAAGATCCTAGGGGGACTAGCGGGACGACAGATACG.

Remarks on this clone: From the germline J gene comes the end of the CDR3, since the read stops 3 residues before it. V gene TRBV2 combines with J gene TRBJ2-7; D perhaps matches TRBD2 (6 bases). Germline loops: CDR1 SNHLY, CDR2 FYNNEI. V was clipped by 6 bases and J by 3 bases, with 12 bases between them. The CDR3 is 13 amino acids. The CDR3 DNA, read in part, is TGTGCCAGCAGGGACTACGAAAACTACGAG. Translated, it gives CASRDYENYE. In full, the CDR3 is CASRDYENYEQYF.

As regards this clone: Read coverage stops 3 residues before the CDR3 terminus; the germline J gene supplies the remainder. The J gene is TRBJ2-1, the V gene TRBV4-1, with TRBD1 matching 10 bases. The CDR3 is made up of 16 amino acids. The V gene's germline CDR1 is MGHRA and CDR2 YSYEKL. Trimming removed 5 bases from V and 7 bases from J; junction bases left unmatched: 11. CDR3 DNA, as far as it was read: TGCGCCAGCAGCGTGGGACAGGGGCCGGCGTGGAATGAG. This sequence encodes CASSVGQGPAWNE. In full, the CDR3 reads CASSVGQGPAWNEQFF.